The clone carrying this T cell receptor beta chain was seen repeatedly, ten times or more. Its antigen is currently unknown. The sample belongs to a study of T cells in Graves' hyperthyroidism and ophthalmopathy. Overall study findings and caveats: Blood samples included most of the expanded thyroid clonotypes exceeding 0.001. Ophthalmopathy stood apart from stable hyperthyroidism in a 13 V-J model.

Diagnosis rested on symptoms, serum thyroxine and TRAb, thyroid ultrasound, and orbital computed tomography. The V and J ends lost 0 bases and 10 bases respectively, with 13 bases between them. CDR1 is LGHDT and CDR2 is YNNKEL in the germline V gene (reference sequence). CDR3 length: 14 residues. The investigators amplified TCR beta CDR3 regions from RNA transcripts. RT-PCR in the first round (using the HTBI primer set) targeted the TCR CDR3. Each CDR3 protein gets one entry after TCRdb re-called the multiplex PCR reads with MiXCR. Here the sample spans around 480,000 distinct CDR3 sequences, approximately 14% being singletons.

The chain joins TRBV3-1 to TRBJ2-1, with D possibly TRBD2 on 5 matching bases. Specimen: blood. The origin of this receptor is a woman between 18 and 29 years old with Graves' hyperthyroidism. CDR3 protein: CASSQDSAPGEQFF. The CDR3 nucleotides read TGTGCCAGCAGCCAAGACTCGGCACCGGGGGAGCAGTTCTTC.